Below are 18 T cell receptor beta chains sequenced from a single sample in a study of T cell responses to AZD1222 COVID-19 vaccine. Profiling relied on immunoSEQ multiplex PCR, and the TCRdb table lists in-frame clones only, not all of them. Here the sample spans about 150,000 clones, 75% to 95% being singletons. The sequencing here drew on peripheral blood, taken on day 0 of MenACWY control vaccination. The source of these receptors is an adult in good health.

The chain links TRBV5-6 to TRBJ2-1; 12 nucleotides match TRBD2. Germline CDR1 SGHDT, CDR2 YYEEEE. The CDR3 contains 16 residues. After removal of 3 bases from V and 9 bases from J, the junction contained 10 bases not matched to a gene. The CDR3 DNA reads as TGTGCCAGCAGCTGGACAGGGACTAGCGGGCTGCGTGAGCAGTTCTTC. It yields the protein CASSWTGTSGLREQFF.

The chain couples TRBV19 to TRBJ2-5, with no clear D. V gave up 6 bases and J gave up 5 bases, with 7 bases separating them. Germline loops: CDR1 LNHDA, CDR2 SQIVND (reference sequence). The CDR3 loop spans 11 amino acids. The CDR3, as DNA: TGTGCCAGTAGGATCGGGGAGACCCAGTACTTC. It is translated as CASRIGETQYF.

The chain couples TRBV12-3 or TRBV12-4 to TRBJ1-1; D is unclear. This CDR3 region has 13 residues. V was pared by 1 base and J by 5 bases, with 8 bases between. CDR3 bases: TGTGCCAGCAGTTTAGTTGGACGGACTGAAGCTTTCTTT. As protein: CASSLVGRTEAFF.

The V call is TRBV12-3 or TRBV12-4, the J call TRBJ1-5, with D unresolved. CDR3 size: 12 residues. With 2 bases removed from V and 5 bases from J, the gap between germline ends came to 4 bases. CDR3 in DNA: TGTGCCAGCAGTTTAAGGGATCAGCCCCAGCATTTT. Translating it yields CASSLRDQPQHF.

The V and J genes are TRBV30 and TRBJ1-2; maybe TRBD1 (5 bases). V was cut by 1 base and J by 5 bases, with 11 bases left in between. The CDR3 is 13 amino acids. CDR1 and CDR2 (germline): GTSNPN, SVGIG (reference sequence). The CDR3 region has the DNA TGTGCCTGGAGTGGGGGGAGACCATATGGCTACACCTTC. Amino acid sequence: CAWSGGRPYGYTF.

This chain joins TRBV9 and TRBJ1-2; D remains ambiguous. CDR1 and CDR2 from the germline V gene are SGDLS and YYNGEE. V was clipped by 0 bases and J by 3 bases, with 9 bases between them. The CDR3 is 14 residues long. The chain's CDR3 is CASSVDISYYGYTF. The CDR3 DNA reads TGTGCCAGCAGCGTAGATATTAGCTACTATGGCTACACCTTC.

This chain uses TRBV7-8 with TRBJ2-2; D might be TRBD1 (6 bases). V lost 5 bases and J lost 5, with 9 bases in between. This CDR3 contains 13 residues. CDR1 is SGHVS and CDR2 is FQNEAQ in the germline V gene. The CDR3 reads CASSQQGTGELFF. CDR3 nucleotide sequence: TGTGCCAGCAGCCAACAGGGAACCGGGGAGCTGTTTTTT.

The V gene is TRBV10-1, the J gene TRBJ1-6; no reliable D call. This CDR3 is built from 13 residues. Deletions cut 10 bases from V and 5 bases from J, with 12 bases between. CDR1 and CDR2 from the germline V gene are WNHNN and SYGVQD (reference sequence). The CDR3 DNA reads as TGCGCCACCATTGCGCCAGATAATTCACCCCTCCACTTT. It codes for CATIAPDNSPLHF.

The rearrangement uses TRBV13 and TRBJ2-3; 10 nucleotides line up with TRBD1. Trimming at V came to 8 bases and at J to 3 bases, leaving 5 bases not matched to a gene. In germline, CDR1 is PRHDT, CDR2 FYEKMQ (reference sequence). The CDR3 length is 14 residues. CDR3 amino acids: CASSDRGRTDTQYF. DNA for the CDR3: TGTGCCAGCTCTGACAGGGGGCGGACAGATACGCAGTATTTT.

V is TRBV11-2 and J is TRBJ2-7; 8 bases map to TRBD2. CDR3 length: 13 residues. Trimming removed 10 bases from V and 6 bases from J; junction bases left unmatched: 11. Germline CDR1 SGHAT, CDR2 FQNNGV. In DNA form, the CDR3 reads TGTGCCACAAAGCAGGGACTAGTCGGCGAGCAGTACTTC. Translation gives CATKQGLVGEQYF.

The chain recombines TRBV29-1 with TRBJ2-4, with 12 bases aligning to TRBD2. J was trimmed by 3 bases and V by 0 bases; bases with no gene match: 12. This CDR3 contains 19 residues. Looked up from germline, CDR1 is SQVTM and CDR2 is ANQGSEA. The CDR3 sequence: CSVEELGLAGGLGKNIQYF. The DNA for the CDR3 is TGCAGCGTTGAAGAGTTGGGACTAGCGGGTGGGTTAGGCAAAAACATTCAGTACTTC. Full variable domain (missing parts from reference TRBV29-1 and TRBJ2-4): SAVISQKPSRDICQRGTSLTIQCQVDSQVTMMFWYRQQPGQSLTLIATANQGSEATYESGFVIDKFPISRPNLTFSTLTVSNMSPEDSSIYLCSVEELGLAGGLGKNIQYFGAGTRLSVL.

The rearrangement uses TRBV5-6 and TRBJ1-1; the match to TRBD1 covers 8 bases. The junction had 8 bases not matched to a gene; V was cut back by 0 bases and J by 1 base. Germline CDR1 is SGHDT and CDR2 is YYEEEE. The CDR3 loop spans 17 amino acids. As DNA, the CDR3 is TGTGCCAGCAGCTTGGGTATCAGGGGGCCTACGAACACTGAAGCTTTCTTT. It translates to CASSLGIRGPTNTEAFF.

CDR3 sequence reads: CASSLMAGGYNEQFF. DNA for the CDR3: TGTGCCAGCAGCTTAATGGCGGGGGGGTACAATGAGCAGTTCTTC. The chain joins TRBV11-3 to TRBJ2-1, with 9 bases lining up with TRBD2. V dropped 2 bases and J dropped 4; count of bases not matched to a gene: 3. Germline V CDR1 and CDR2: SGHNT, YENEEA. The CDR3 runs 15 residues.

V and J are TRBV18 and TRBJ1-3, with 8 bases matching TRBD1. The CDR3 is made up of 14 amino acids. V was pared by 3 bases and J by 8 bases, with 6 bases of the junction left unmatched. CDR1 is KGHSH, CDR2 LQKENI, per germline. For the CDR3, the DNA is TGTGCCAGCTCACCCGCGACAGGGGCGGACACCATATATTTT. Its protein is CASSPATGADTIYF.

The chain joins TRBV4-1 to TRBJ2-1, with 10 nucleotides matching TRBD2. The germline V gene has CDR1 MGHRA and CDR2 YSYEKL. CDR3 length equals 15 residues. After removal of 7 bases from V and 9 bases from J, the junction contained 12 bases not matched to a gene. This chain's CDR3 is CASIGLAGAGGEQFF. The CDR3 DNA follows: TGCGCCAGCATCGGGCTAGCGGGAGCTGGGGGTGAGCAGTTCTTC.

In this sample, this clone turned up once. The genes are TRBV5-1 and TRBJ2-4, with D tentatively TRBD1 (5 bases). Trimming stripped 10 bases from V and 2 bases from J, with 22 bases between. The CDR3 extends over 16 amino acids. Germline assignment: CDR1 SGHRS and CDR2 YFSETQ. CDR3 sequence: CASQIAPQAPKNIQYF. CDR3 nucleotide sequence: TGCGCCTCCCAGATTGCCCCACAGGCCCCCAAAAACATTCAGTACTTC.

This clone showed up just once. The V call is TRBV30, the J call TRBJ1-4, with 9 bases fitting TRBD1. The CDR3 totals 17 residues. J lost 8 bases, V lost 4 bases, and 17 bases had no gene match. Germline CDR1 is GTSNPN and CDR2 is SVGIG (reference sequence). Here the CDR3 reads CAWTHGTGLMNFEKLFF. The CDR3 DNA follows: TGTGCCTGGACCCACGGGACAGGGTTAATGAATTTCGAAAAACTGTTTTTT.

The V gene is TRBV2, the J gene TRBJ2-7; D might be TRBD2 (5 bases). The CDR3 contains 14 residues. V lost 4 bases and J 6 bases, leaving 16 bases between the germline ends. CDR1 SNHLY and CDR2 FYNNEI come from the germline V gene. The CDR3 nucleotides are TGTGCCAGCAGTGTAGATGGGAGAGGAAGCGAGCAGTACTTC. Its protein is CASSVDGRGSEQYF.